A selection of T cell receptor beta chains follows, all from one sample in a study of blood T cell repertoires in COVID-19. Clones were sequenced by immunoSEQ multiplex PCR, and TCRdb holds only the in-frame ones, with some missing. The sample has about 89,000 clones; around 80% are singletons. The sequenced material came from peripheral blood. The origin of the receptors is a human donor in a cohort sampled during active COVID-19. The CDR3 runs from the conserved cysteine through the conserved F or W. D genes are given only for firm matches. Clone size, where shown, is once, few, many, or a class for clones that have expanded.

once	TRBV27	TRBJ2-5	TRBD2	CASSTSGRPQETQYF	TGTGCCAGCAGTACTAGCGGGAGGCCTCAAGAGACCCAGTACTTC
NA	TRBV11-2	TRBJ2-2	TRBD2	CASSHSGVAGNTGELFF	TGTGCCAGCAGCCATAGCGGGGTCGCAGGGAACACCGGGGAGCTGTTTTTT
NA	TRBV29-1	TRBJ2-5	NA	CSVEDLGETSRQETQYF	TGCAGCGTTGAAGATCTGGGCGAGACTAGTAGGCAAGAGACCCAGTACTTC
few	TRBV7-2	TRBJ2-4	NA	CASSFAGAGAKNIQYF	TGTGCCAGCAGCTTTGCAGGGGCTGGAGCCAAAAACATTCAGTACTTC
NA	TRBV28	TRBJ2-2	TRBD1	CASSFDRVNTGELFF	TGTGCCAGCAGTTTCGACAGGGTGAACACCGGGGAGCTGTTTTTT
NA	TRBV7-8	TRBJ1-5	NA	CASSRNVRVIPRPILGTKLQPQHF	TGTGCCAGCAGCCGGAACGTCAGGGTCATTCCCCGACCGATCTTGGGAACTAAACTACAGCCCCAGCATTTT
few	TRBV5-4	TRBJ1-2	TRBD1	CASSARTGPYYGYTF	TGTGCCAGCAGCGCCAGGACAGGTCCGTACTATGGCTACACCTTC
NA	TRBV27	TRBJ2-3	TRBD2	CASTSLGREVDTQYF	TGTGCCAGCACCTCCCTAGGGAGGGAGGTCGATACGCAGTATTTT
NA	TRBV24-1	TRBJ2-1	NA	CATRPAGSYNEQFF	TGTGCCACCCGCCCGGCCGGGTCCTACAATGAGCAGTTCTTC
NA	TRBV7-9	TRBJ1-2	NA	CASSLREFGGYTF	TGTGCCAGCAGCTTGAGGGAATTTGGTGGCTACACCTTC
NA	TRBV12-1	TRBJ2-3	NA	CASSYPEDSNTQYF	TGTGCCAGCAGTTACCCGGAGGATTCAAATACGCAGTATTTT
NA	TRBV9	TRBJ2-7	NA	CASSVGTLEGRYEQYF	TGTGCCAGCAGCGTAGGAACCCTCGAGGGCCGGTACGAGCAGTACTTC
NA	TRBV18	TRBJ1-1	NA	CASSYRGRLNTEAFF	TGTGCCAGCTCATACCGGGGGAGGTTGAACACTGAAGCTTTCTTT
NA	TRBV6-2/TRBV6-3	TRBJ2-1	NA	CASSALDPSGTYNEQFF	TGTGCCAGCAGTGCCCTAGACCCAAGCGGAACCTACAATGAGCAGTTCTTC
NA	TRBV28	TRBJ1-5	TRBD1	CASSLWTGGGGGNQPQHF	TGTGCCAGCAGTTTATGGACAGGGGGCGGCGGGGGCAATCAGCCCCAGCATTTT
NA	TRBV9	TRBJ1-6	NA	CASSAGGGPLHF	TGTGCCAGCAGCGCCGGGGGTGGGCCCCTCCACTTT
once	TRBV25-1	TRBJ2-1	TRBD2	CASSAPHAGADHEQFF	TGTGCCAGCAGTGCGCCTCATGCGGGAGCCGACCATGAGCAGTTCTTC
NA	TRBV4-1	TRBJ2-1	TRBD1	CASSRLRQGSEQFF	TGCGCCAGCAGCCGACTGAGACAGGGAAGTGAGCAGTTCTTC
NA	TRBV6-2/TRBV6-3	TRBJ2-3	TRBD2	CASSQLAGGRNTQYF	TGTGCCAGCAGTCAACTAGCGGGAGGGCGAAATACGCAGTATTTT
NA	TRBV10-3	TRBJ2-6	TRBD1	CAISPGQGAFGANVLTF	TGTGCCATCAGTCCGGGACAGGGGGCTTTTGGGGCCAACGTCCTGACTTTC
NA	TRBV4-3	TRBJ1-4	TRBD1	CASSQPRTGINEKLFF	TGCGCCAGCAGCCAGCCAAGGACAGGGATAAACGAAAAACTGTTTTTT
NA	TRBV19	TRBJ1-2	TRBD1	CASSPWTGSDYGYTF	TGTGCCAGTAGTCCCTGGACAGGGTCTGACTATGGCTACACCTTC
few	TRBV30	TRBJ2-6	TRBD2	CAWSVLVLAGLEGGANVLTF	TGTGCCTGGAGTGTACTGGTTCTAGCGGGACTCGAAGGTGGGGCCAACGTCCTGACTTTC
NA	TRBV7-3	TRBJ2-7	TRBD1	CASSPQGSHEQYF	TGTGCCAGCAGCCCACAGGGGTCCCACGAGCAGTACTTC
NA	TRBV5-5	TRBJ2-7	TRBD1	CASRVIQGIYEQYF	TGTGCCAGCAGGGTTATACAGGGGATTTACGAGCAGTACTTC
few	TRBV11-2	TRBJ2-5	NA	CASSPISDGEETQYF	TGTGCCAGCAGCCCAATATCTGACGGAGAAGAGACCCAGTACTTC
NA	TRBV2	TRBJ2-1	TRBD1	CASRRDRGSQFF	TGTGCCAGCAGAAGGGACAGGGGCTCGCAGTTCTTC
many	TRBV19	TRBJ1-6	NA	CASTPSHRNSPLHF	TGTGCCAGTACCCCTTCGCACAGAAATTCACCCCTCCACTTT
few	TRBV15	TRBJ2-1	NA	CATSSAQVNEQFF	TGTGCCACCAGCAGCGCACAGGTCAATGAGCAGTTCTTC
NA	TRBV3-1/TRBV3-2	TRBJ2-5	NA	CASTRGGRMKTQYF	TGTGCCAGCACCCGGGGTGGGAGAATGAAGACCCAGTACTTC
NA	TRBV2	TRBJ2-2	TRBD2	CASSGGSNTGELFF	TGTGCCAGCAGTGGCGGGAGCAACACCGGGGAGCTGTTTTTT
NA	TRBV15	TRBJ2-5	TRBD1	CATSPDRGETQYF	TGTGCCACCAGTCCGGACAGGGGAGAGACCCAGTACTTC
NA	TRBV6-5	TRBJ2-2	TRBD2	CASRSTSVGGELFF	TGTGCCAGCAGATCAACTAGCGTCGGCGGGGAGCTGTTTTTT
NA	TRBV4-2	TRBJ2-1	TRBD2	CASSQDFGGSSYNEQFF	TGTGCCAGCAGCCAAGATTTCGGGGGGAGCTCCTACAATGAGCAGTTCTTC
few	TRBV18	TRBJ2-7	NA	CASSRFTGEQYF	TGTGCCAGCTCACGGTTCACGGGGGAGCAGTACTTC
NA	TRBV7-2	TRBJ2-4	NA	CASRESGLPSRLPEDIQYF	TGTGCCAGCAGGGAGTCAGGCCTACCCAGTCGACTACCCGAAGACATTCAGTACTTC
NA	TRBV6-1	TRBJ2-1	NA	CASSEAGAINEQFF	TGTGCCAGCAGTGAAGCTGGGGCCATCAATGAGCAGTTCTTC
NA	TRBV7-6	TRBJ1-2	TRBD1	CASSSRTGGGSNYGYTF	TGTGCCAGCAGCTCGAGGACAGGGGGGGGATCTAACTATGGCTACACCTTC
NA	TRBV2	TRBJ1-1	NA	CASKSRALNTEAFF	TGTGCCAGCAAGTCCAGGGCCCTGAACACTGAAGCTTTCTTT
NA	TRBV4-1	TRBJ2-3	NA	CASSQVPGIQTTQYF	TGCGCCAGCAGCCAAGTTCCCGGGATACAGACTACGCAGTATTTT
NA	TRBV7-2	TRBJ2-7	NA	CASSSHGAAKSSYEQYF	TGTGCCAGCAGCTCCCACGGTGCGGCAAAGAGCTCCTACGAGCAGTACTTC
NA	TRBV12-3/TRBV12-4	TRBJ2-1	TRBD2	CASRRTSWEQFF	TGTGCCAGCAGACGGACTAGTTGGGAGCAGTTCTTC
NA	TRBV28	TRBJ1-2	NA	CASSSSGKGRNYGYTF	NA
once	TRBV18	TRBJ2-5	NA	CASSGGQQETQYF	TGTGCCAGCTCGGGCGGACAGCAAGAGACCCAGTACTTC
NA	TRBV7-2	TRBJ2-7	TRBD2	CASSLGSGSTYEQYF	TGTGCCAGCAGCTTAGGTAGCGGGTCAACCTACGAGCAGTACTTC
NA	TRBV5-1	TRBJ1-3	NA	CASSLAGDNTIYF	TGCGCCAGCAGCTTGGCGGGGGACAACACCATATATTTT
NA	TRBV10-3	TRBJ2-3	TRBD2	CAISVWRERADTQYF	TGTGCCATCAGTGTTTGGCGGGAGCGGGCAGATACGCAGTATTTT
NA	TRBV28	TRBJ2-7	TRBD1	CASSLIPHRTGAPIYEQYF	TGTGCCAGCAGTTTAATTCCCCACCGGACAGGGGCGCCTATCTACGAGCAGTACTTC
few	TRBV28	TRBJ2-7	NA	CASSPRQVSSYEQYF	TGTGCCAGCAGCCCTCGACAGGTTAGCTCCTACGAGCAGTACTTC
once	TRBV9	TRBJ2-1	TRBD2	CASSVHGTSGAGEQFF	TGTGCCAGCAGCGTCCACGGGACTAGCGGGGCGGGTGAGCAGTTCTTC
NA	TRBV7-3	TRBJ2-3	NA	CASSPRTGRGDTQYF	TGTGCCAGCAGCCCAAGGACAGGGAGGGGAGATACGCAGTATTTT
NA	TRBV27	TRBJ1-6	TRBD1	CASSLSRGAPLHF	TGTGCCAGCAGTTTATCCAGGGGGGCACCCCTCCACTTT
NA	TRBV21-1	TRBJ2-3	NA	CASSKGNTSGSTDTQYF	TGTGCCAGCAGCAAAGGGAATACTAGCGGGAGCACAGATACGCAGTATTTT
NA	TRBV28	TRBJ2-1	TRBD1	CASSLGTGDNEQFF	TGTGCCAGCAGTTTGGGAACAGGGGACAATGAGCAGTTCTTC
NA	TRBV7-2	TRBJ1-2	NA	CASSLGSYYGYTF	TGTGCCAGCAGCTTAGGGAGCTACTATGGCTACACCTTC
NA	TRBV11-1	TRBJ1-3	NA	CASSLLSGNTIYF	TGTGCCAGCAGCTTACTCTCTGGAAACACCATATATTTT
NA	TRBV7-2	TRBJ1-5	NA	CASSLVTGSSNQPQHF	TGTGCCAGCAGCTTAGTAACAGGGTCGAGCAATCAGCCCCAGCATTTT